The source of this T cell receptor (beta chain) is a study of CD8+CD57+ T cells in acquired aplastic anemia. Background on the study: Each DNA sample taken from sorted CD4+ and CD8+ cells came to 3 to 4 ug on average. Healthy donors had, on average, around 9.9 million reads for their CD4+ cells. General study findings and limits: Comparison of patients with controls identified twenty-nine shared CD8+ CDR3 sequences.

As concerns this clonotype: Antigen specificity is unknown.

V lost 5 bases, J lost 5 bases, and 7 bases lay in between. This CDR3 region has 12 residues. The germline CDR1 and CDR2 sequences are SGHTA and FQGTGA. For CDR3 and TCR beta VDJ profiling, genomic DNA was the template used. TCRdb reanalysed the reads using MiXCR and keeps one entry per CDR3 protein. This table holds tens of thousands of distinct CDR3 sequences, over 35% found once. This rearrangement joins TRBV7-3 to TRBJ1-3, with a weak D call TRBD1 (6 bases). The TCR originated in a human donor in good health, serving as a control. Sequencing used sorted CD4+, CD8+, or CD8+CD57+ T cells (not recorded which) from PBMCs. This chain's CDR3 is CASSRDRNTIYF. The CDR3 DNA reads TGTGCCAGCAGCCGGGACAGAAACACCATATATTTT.